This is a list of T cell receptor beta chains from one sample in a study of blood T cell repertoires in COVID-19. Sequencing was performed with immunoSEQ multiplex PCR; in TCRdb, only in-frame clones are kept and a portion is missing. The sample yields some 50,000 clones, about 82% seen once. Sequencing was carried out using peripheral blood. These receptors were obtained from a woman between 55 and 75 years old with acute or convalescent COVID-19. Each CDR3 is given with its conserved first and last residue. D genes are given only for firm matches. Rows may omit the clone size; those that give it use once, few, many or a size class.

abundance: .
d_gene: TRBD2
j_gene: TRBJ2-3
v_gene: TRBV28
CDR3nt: TGTGCCAGCAGTTCGCCACTAGCGGGGGGGCTGAATACGCAGTATTTT
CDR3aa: CASSSPLAGGLNTQYF

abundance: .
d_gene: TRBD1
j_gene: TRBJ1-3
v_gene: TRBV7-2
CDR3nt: TGTGCCAGCAGTCCCGACAGGGGGTATGGAAACACCATATATTTT
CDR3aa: CASSPDRGYGNTIYF

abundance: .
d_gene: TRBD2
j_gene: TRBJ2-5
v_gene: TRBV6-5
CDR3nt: TGTGCCAGCCGTTTGTTGGGACTAGCGGGACAAGAGACCCAGTACTTC
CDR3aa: CASRLLGLAGQETQYF

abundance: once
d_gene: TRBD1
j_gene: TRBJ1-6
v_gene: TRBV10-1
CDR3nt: TGCGCCAGCACCGTTCCTACAGGGGGCCATTCACCCCTCCACTTT
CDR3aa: CASTVPTGGHSPLHF

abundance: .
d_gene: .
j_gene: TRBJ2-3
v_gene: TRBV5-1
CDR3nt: TGCGCCAGCAGCTCCCCTAGCACAGATACGCAGTATTTT
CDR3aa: CASSSPSTDTQYF

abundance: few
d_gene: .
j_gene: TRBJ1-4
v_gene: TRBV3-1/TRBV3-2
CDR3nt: TGTGCCAGCAGCCGTACCCTAGGGGTTTTCGAAAAACTGTTTTTT
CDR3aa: CASSRTLGVFEKLFF

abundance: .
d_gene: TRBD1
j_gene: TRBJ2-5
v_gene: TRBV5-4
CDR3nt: TGTGCCAGCAGCGGAGGGACAGGGGGCGAGACCCAGTACTTC
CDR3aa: CASSGGTGGETQYF

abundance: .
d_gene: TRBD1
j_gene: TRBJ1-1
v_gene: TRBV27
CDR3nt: TGTGCCAGCAGTTCCCGGACAGGGAGGAACACTGAAGCTTTCTTT
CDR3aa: CASSSRTGRNTEAFF

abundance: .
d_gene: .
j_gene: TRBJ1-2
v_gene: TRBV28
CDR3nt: TGTGCCAGCAGTTTTACAGGGACCTATGGCTACACCTTC
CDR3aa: CASSFTGTYGYTF

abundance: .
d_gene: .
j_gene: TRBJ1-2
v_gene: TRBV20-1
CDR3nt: TGCAGTGCTAGTGGGCAGTCTAACTATGGCTACACCTTC
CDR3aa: CSASGQSNYGYTF

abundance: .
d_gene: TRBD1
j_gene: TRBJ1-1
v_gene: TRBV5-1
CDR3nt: TGCGCCAGCGGATCCCCGGGACAGGGTCCGACTGAAGCTTTCTTT
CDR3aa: CASGSPGQGPTEAFF

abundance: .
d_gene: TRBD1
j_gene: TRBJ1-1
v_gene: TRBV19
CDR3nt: TGTGCCAGTAGTAAATCCAGGACAGGGCGGAACACTGAAGCTTTCTTT
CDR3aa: CASSKSRTGRNTEAFF

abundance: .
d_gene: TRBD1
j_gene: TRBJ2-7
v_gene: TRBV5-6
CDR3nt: TGTGCCAGCAGCTTGTACGCGGACAGGGTTTGGAGCGAGCAGTACTTC
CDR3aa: CASSLYADRVWSEQYF

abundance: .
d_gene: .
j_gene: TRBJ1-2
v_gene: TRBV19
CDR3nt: TGTGCCAGTGGACCGCTAGGGGGCTATGGCTACACCTTC
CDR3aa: CASGPLGGYGYTF

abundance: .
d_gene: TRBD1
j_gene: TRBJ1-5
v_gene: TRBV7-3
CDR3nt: TGTGCCAGCAGCTTAACGAGAGACAGGGATACTAGCAATCAGCCCCAGCATTTT
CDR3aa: CASSLTRDRDTSNQPQHF

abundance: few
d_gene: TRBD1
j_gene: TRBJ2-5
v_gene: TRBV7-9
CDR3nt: TGTGCCAGCAGCGCAACCGGGACAGGGGGCTTTGAGACCCAGTACTTC
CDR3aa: CASSATGTGGFETQYF

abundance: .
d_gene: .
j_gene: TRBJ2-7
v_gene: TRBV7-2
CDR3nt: TGTGCCAGCAGCAAACGTACAGCCTTCTCCTACGAGCAGTACTTC
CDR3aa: CASSKRTAFSYEQYF